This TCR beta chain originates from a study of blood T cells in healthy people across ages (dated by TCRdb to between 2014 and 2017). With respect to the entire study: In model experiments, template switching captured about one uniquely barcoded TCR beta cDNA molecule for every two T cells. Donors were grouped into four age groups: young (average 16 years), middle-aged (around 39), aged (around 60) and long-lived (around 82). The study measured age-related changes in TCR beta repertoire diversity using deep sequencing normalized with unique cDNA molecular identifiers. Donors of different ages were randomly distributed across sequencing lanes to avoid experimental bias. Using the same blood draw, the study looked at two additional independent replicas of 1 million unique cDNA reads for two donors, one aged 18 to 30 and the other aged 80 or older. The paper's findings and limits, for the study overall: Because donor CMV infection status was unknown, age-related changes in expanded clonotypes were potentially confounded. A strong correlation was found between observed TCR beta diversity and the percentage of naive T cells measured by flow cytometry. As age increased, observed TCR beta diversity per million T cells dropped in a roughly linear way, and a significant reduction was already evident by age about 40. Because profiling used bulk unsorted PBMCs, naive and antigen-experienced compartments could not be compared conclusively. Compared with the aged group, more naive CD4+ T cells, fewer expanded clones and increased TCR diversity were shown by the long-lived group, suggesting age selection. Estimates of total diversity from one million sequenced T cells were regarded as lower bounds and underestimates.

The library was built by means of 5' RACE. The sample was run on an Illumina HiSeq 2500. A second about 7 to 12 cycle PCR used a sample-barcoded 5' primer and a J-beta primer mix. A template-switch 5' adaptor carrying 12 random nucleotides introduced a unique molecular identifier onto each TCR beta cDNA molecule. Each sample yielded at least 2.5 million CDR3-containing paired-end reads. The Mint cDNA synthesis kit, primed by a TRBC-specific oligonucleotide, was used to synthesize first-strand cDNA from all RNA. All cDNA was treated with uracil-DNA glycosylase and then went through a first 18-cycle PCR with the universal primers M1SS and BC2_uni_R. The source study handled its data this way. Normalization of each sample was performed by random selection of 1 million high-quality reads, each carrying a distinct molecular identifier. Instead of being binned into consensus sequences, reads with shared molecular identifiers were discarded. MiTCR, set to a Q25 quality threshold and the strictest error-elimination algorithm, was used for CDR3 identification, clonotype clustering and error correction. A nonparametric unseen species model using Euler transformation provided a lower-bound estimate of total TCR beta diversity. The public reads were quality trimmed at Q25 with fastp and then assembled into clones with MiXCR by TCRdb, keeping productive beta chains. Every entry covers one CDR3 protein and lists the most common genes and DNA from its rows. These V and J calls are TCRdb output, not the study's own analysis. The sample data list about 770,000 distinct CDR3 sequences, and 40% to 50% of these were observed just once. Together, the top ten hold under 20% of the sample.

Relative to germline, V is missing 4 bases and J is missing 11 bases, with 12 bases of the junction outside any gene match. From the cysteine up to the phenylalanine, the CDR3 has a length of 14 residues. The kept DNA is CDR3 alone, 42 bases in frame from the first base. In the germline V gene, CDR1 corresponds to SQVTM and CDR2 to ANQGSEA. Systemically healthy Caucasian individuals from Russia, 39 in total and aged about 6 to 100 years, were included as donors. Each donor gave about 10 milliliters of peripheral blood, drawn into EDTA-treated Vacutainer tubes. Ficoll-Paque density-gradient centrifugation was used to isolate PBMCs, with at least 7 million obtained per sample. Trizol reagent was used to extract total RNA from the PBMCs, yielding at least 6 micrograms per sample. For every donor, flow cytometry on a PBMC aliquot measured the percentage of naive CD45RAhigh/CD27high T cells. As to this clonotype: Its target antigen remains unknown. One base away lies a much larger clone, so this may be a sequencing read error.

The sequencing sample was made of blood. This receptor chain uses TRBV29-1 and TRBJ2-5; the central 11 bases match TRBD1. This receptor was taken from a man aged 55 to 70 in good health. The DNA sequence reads TGCAGCGTTGGTTGGACAGGGGGCTGGAATGAGCAGTACTTC. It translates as CSVGWTGGWNEQYF.